Listed here is a single T cell receptor (beta chain). Its target is unknown. This CDR3 has 15 amino acids. Germline V gene lookup returns CDR1 DFQATT and CDR2 SNEGSKA (reference sequence). V gave up 3 bases and J gave up 5 bases; unmatched junction bases: 10. The data derive from a study of T-cell memory formation after mild COVID-19. Study-level findings and limits: A subset of responding clones appeared in pre-infection memory, suggesting cross-reactive memory joined. Contracting CD8+ clones were enriched in EMRA, CD4+ mainly in CM and EM.

TCRdb processed the 5' RACE reads anew with MiXCR; each CDR3 protein has one entry. Found here are hundreds of thousands of distinct CDR3 sequences, 20% to 25% of them singletons; the top ten hold 10% to 15%. The clonotype comes from an adult woman who had mild COVID-19 (a few samples of this study predate the infection). Cell type and time point are not known. Sequencing used PBMCs or a T cell subset sorted from them (not recorded which). V and J are TRBV20-1 and TRBJ2-7; 10 nucleotides agree with TRBD1. As DNA, the CDR3 is TGCAGTGCTAGCCTTCCGGGACAGGGGATCCACGAGCAGTACTTC. It is translated as CSASLPGQGIHEQYF.